A selection of T cell receptor beta chains follows, all from one sample in a study of CD8+CD57+ T cells in acquired aplastic anemia. TCRdb recomputed calls from the reads with MiXCR, one row per CDR3 protein. The sample records under 350,000 distinct CDR3 sequences, roughly half being singletons. The sequenced material came from sorted CD4+, CD8+, or CD8+CD57+ T cells (not recorded which) from PBMCs. These receptors were taken from a human donor with severe aplastic anemia or a healthy control (not recorded which). Each CDR3 is given with its conserved first and last residue. Each record gives: V gene, J gene, CDR3 protein.

V: TRBV20-1
J: TRBJ1-2
CDR3: CSAIWDRGGYTF

V: TRBV20-1
J: TRBJ2-3
CDR3: CSALAGQGLTDTQYF

V: TRBV2
J: TRBJ2-2
CDR3: CASKTGEAGELFF

V: TRBV7-9
J: TRBJ1-6
CDR3: CASSPVADSPLHF

V: TRBV2
J: TRBJ1-1
CDR3: CASILTGNTEAFF

V: TRBV5-1
J: TRBJ2-1
CDR3: CASSLNSGTSGYNEQFF

V: TRBV7-9
J: TRBJ2-2
CDR3: CASNDPSGANTGELFF

V: TRBV10-3
J: TRBJ2-7
CDR3: CAIRAGGISYEQYF

V: TRBV15
J: TRBJ2-5
CDR3: CATSRDTRGLKETQYF

V: TRBV7-2
J: TRBJ2-6
CDR3: CASSQTGTSVLTF

V: TRBV29-1
J: TRBJ2-7
CDR3: CSVEDPAGVGKYF

V: TRBV4-3
J: TRBJ1-2
CDR3: CASSQDRAETSYGYTF

V: TRBV9
J: TRBJ1-1
CDR3: CASSEQAVVGTEAFF

V: TRBV12-5
J: TRBJ2-2
CDR3: CASGLVVAGFGGELFF

V: TRBV10-2
J: TRBJ2-7
CDR3: CASSGLAGSVHEQYF

V: TRBV9
J: TRBJ2-5
CDR3: CASSVDRGAETQYF

V: TRBV30
J: TRBJ2-7
CDR3: CAWMRGYEQYF

V: TRBV7-9
J: TRBJ2-7
CDR3: CASSPNGTVSYEQYF

V: TRBV2
J: TRBJ2-7
CDR3: CASSGRQLSSYEQYF

V: TRBV7-2
J: TRBJ1-2
CDR3: CASSLVEGGGYTF

V: TRBV7-2
J: TRBJ1-4
CDR3: CASSSRTAYNEKLFF

V: TRBV7-9
J: TRBJ1-1
CDR3: CASSRLISTEAFF

V: TRBV20-1
J: TRBJ2-2
CDR3: CSALKNTGELLF

V: TRBV4-1
J: TRBJ2-3
CDR3: CASSLERSGDTQYF

V: TRBV15
J: TRBJ1-2
CDR3: CATSRDAGAYGYTF

V: TRBV5-6
J: TRBJ2-1
CDR3: CASSPFSGAYNEQFF

V: TRBV20-1
J: .
CDR3: CSPGGAGTDTQYF

V: TRBV7-8
J: TRBJ2-7
CDR3: CASSQDGYERYF

V: TRBV7-9
J: TRBJ1-2
CDR3: CASSRTGETTYYGYTF

V: TRBV7-6
J: TRBJ2-2
CDR3: CASSPGLARTGELFF

V: TRBV20-1
J: TRBJ1-1
CDR3: CSAFGRGHTEAFF